This T cell receptor (beta chain) was sequenced for a study of technical replicates of blood from four donors. The data were produced by immunoSEQ multiplex PCR, yet TCRdb's version contains in-frame clones alone and is incomplete. The table records about 84,000 clones, 97% of them present only once. There are 15 residues in the CDR3. The germline V gene has CDR1 MNHEY and CDR2 SMNVEV (reference sequence). V lost 7 bases, J lost 4 bases, and 12 bases stayed unmatched. Sequencing was carried out using T cells isolated from PBMCs. The rearrangement uses TRBV27 and TRBJ1-2; the match to TRBD1 covers 7 bases. This clonotype originated in a human donor in good health. CDR3 protein: CASKLIPTGVYGYTF. The CDR3 nucleotides are TGTGCCAGCAAACTTATCCCCACAGGGGTCTATGGCTACACCTTC.